These 5 T cell receptor beta chains originate from one sample sequenced in a study of a mutant IDH1 vaccine in newly diagnosed glioma. Time point denoted: week 35, safety follow-up. It was 300 ug of mutant IDH1 20-mer peptide that made up each vaccine dose, given with topical imiquimod. No antigens are known for them. TCRdb's copy holds only in-frame clones and misses some; the assay was immunoSEQ multiplex PCR. This sample carries tens of thousands of clones, 84% of them seen once, and the ten largest clones take more than 10%. This specimen consisted of PBMCs, obtained from a glioma patient whose treatment included an IDH1 peptide vaccine. The source of these receptors is a man between 18 and 35 years old with glioma.

The chain recombines TRBV28 with TRBJ2-7; D unresolved. Germline CDR1 is MDHEN and CDR2 is SYDVKM. The CDR3 extends over 13 amino acids. V lost 2 bases and J 2 bases, leaving 7 bases between the germline ends. As DNA, the CDR3 is TGTGCCAGCAGTTTAGGCTTTACCTACGAGCAGTACTTC. It encodes CASSLGFTYEQYF.

Only a few counts were recorded for this clone. V gene TRBV4-1 combines with J gene TRBJ1-1; no definite D call. This CDR3 contains 14 residues. Per the germline V gene, CDR1 is MGHRA and CDR2 is YSYEKL. V was shortened by 0 bases and J by 4 bases, with 9 bases between the two germline ends. The DNA for the CDR3 is TGCGCCAGCAGCCAAGATTCCGAAGCCACTGAAGCTTTCTTT. It encodes CASSQDSEATEAFF.

The V call is TRBV9, the J call TRBJ1-2; 7 positions match TRBD1. Germline lookup yields CDR1 SGDLS and CDR2 YYNGEE. J gave up 5 bases and V 3 bases, and 4 bases lay outside the gene matches. The CDR3 is 13 amino acids. CDR3 loop: CASSDGTAYGYTF. CDR3 nucleotide sequence: TGTGCCAGCAGCGATGGGACAGCATATGGCTACACCTTC.

The sample holds one count of this clone. CDR3 nucleotide sequence: TGTGCCAGCAGACCTAGCGGGGGCTCCTACAATGAGCAGTTCTTC. It encodes CASRPSGGSYNEQFF. The J gene is TRBJ2-1, the V gene TRBV7-9, with 10 nucleotides matching TRBD2. This CDR3 has 15 amino acids. CDR1 and CDR2 from the germline V gene are SEHNR and FQNEAQ (reference sequence). Trimming at V came to 6 bases and at J to 0 bases, leaving 2 bases not matched to a gene. Full variable domain (rest looked up from reference TRBV7-9 and TRBJ2-1): DTGVSQNPRHKITKRGQNVTFRCDPISEHNRLYWYRQTLGQGPEFLTYFQNEAQLEKSRLLSDRFSAERPKGSFSTLEIQRTEQGDSAMYLCASRPSGGSYNEQFFGPGTRLTVL.

J is TRBJ1-6 and V is TRBV7-4, with TRBD1 as a possible D gene (5 bases). Trimming cost V 6 bases and J 13 bases, with 25 bases left between them. Germline lookup yields CDR1 SGHVT and CDR2 SQSDAQ. The CDR3 extends over 16 amino acids. As DNA, the CDR3 is TGTGCCAGCAGTTTCAAATCCGGGACCAGGGAGAGTCCCCTCCACTTT. Residues: CASSFKSGTRESPLHF.